Following are 27 T cell receptor beta chains from one sample sequenced in a study of blood T cell repertoires in COVID-19 (dated by TCRdb to 2018 to 2021). Library prep was done by the immunoSEQ multiplex PCR assay. Imported from immuneACCESS, the table was reduced by TCRdb to in-frame sequences with V and J called. These copies leave out some clones; in studies compared against another copy, an unresolved V gene accounts for under half, and the cause of the remainder is not known. This sample is represented by approximately 230,000 clones; around 84% of them were singletons. Clones ranked in the top ten supply less than 2% of the sample. Sequencing input: PBMCs or T cells enriched from blood (not recorded which). The receptors here all came from a man aged 40-49 years who had recovered from COVID-19.

The chain employs TRBV5-4 and TRBJ2-1, with 11 bases identical to TRBD2. This CDR3 has 15 residues. Germline loops: CDR1 SGHNT, CDR2 YYREEE (reference sequence). V shed 8 bases and J 4 bases; nucleotides not matched to a gene: 8. CDR3 loop: CASSGTSGSYNEQFF. In nucleotides, the CDR3 is TGTGCCAGTAGTGGTACTAGCGGGAGTTACAATGAGCAGTTCTTC.

The chain combines TRBV12-5 with TRBJ2-5; TRBD2 aligns across 10 bases. The CDR3 covers 16 residues. Trimming took 4 bases from V and 2 from J; bases not matched to a gene: 7. Germline loops: CDR1 LGHNT, CDR2 FRNRAP. CDR3: CASGSQSGGAQETQYF. CDR3 DNA sequence: TGTGCTAGTGGTTCCCAAAGCGGGGGGGCTCAAGAGACCCAGTACTTC.

This clone showed up just once. J is TRBJ2-1 and V is TRBV10-3; 11 bases are a match to TRBD2. J was trimmed by 14 bases and V by 0 bases; bases with no gene match: 9. Germline loops: CDR1 ENHRY, CDR2 SYGVKD. The CDR3 spans 15 residues. The CDR3 bases are TGTGCCATCAGTGAGTCGATACTAGCGGGAGCAGGAGAGTTCTTC. It specifies CAISESILAGAGEFF.

The V and J genes are TRBV3-1 (or the pseudogene TRBV3-2) and TRBJ2-5; tentatively, D is TRBD2 (7 bases). Germline CDR1 LGHDT, CDR2 YNNKEL (reference sequence). Trimming took off 0 bases at V and 7 bases at J, with 18 bases between the two ends. The CDR3 length is 16 residues. In DNA form, the CDR3 reads TGTGCCAGCAGCCAAGATCCCCCGGGGGGCAGAGGGACCCAGTACTTC. It translates to CASSQDPPGGRGTQYF.

The chain is built from TRBV7-9 and TRBJ1-5, with 9 nucleotides matching TRBD1. The CDR3 is 18 amino acids. Germline lookup yields CDR1 SEHNR and CDR2 FQNEAQ (reference sequence). V was pared by 3 bases and J by 5 bases, with 14 bases of the junction left unmatched. The CDR3 nucleotides read TGTGCCAGCAGCTTCCGGGACAGGGAAACGGGGAAAGATCAGCCCCAGCATTTT. This translates into CASSFRDRETGKDQPQHF.

The chain links TRBV12-3 or TRBV12-4 to TRBJ1-4, with 7 bases fitting TRBD1. The CDR3 spans 13 residues. V trimming: 2 bases; J trimming: 7 bases; junction bases outside the gene matches: 1. The CDR3 sequence is CASSLSGGEKLFF. CDR3 nucleotides: TGTGCCAGCAGTTTATCAGGGGGTGAAAAACTGTTTTTT.

This rearrangement joins TRBV29-1 to TRBJ2-7; 8 bases fit TRBD2. Germline-derived CDR1 and CDR2 are SQVTM and ANQGSEA. There are 14 residues in the CDR3. Germline trimming cut 5 bases from V and 4 bases from J; bases unmatched to any gene: 10. The CDR3 loop is CSVLHSGGPYEQYF. The CDR3 DNA reads TGCAGCGTTCTCCATTCGGGAGGGCCATACGAGCAGTACTTC.

Written as DNA, the CDR3 is TGTGCCAGCAGCCCCCCGGGGCTAGCGGCGCAGTATTTT. It is translated as CASSPPGLAAQYF. The chain joins TRBV7-3 to TRBJ2-3; 7 nucleotides match TRBD2. V lost 5 bases and J lost 10; bases outside the gene matches: 9. Per germline, CDR1 SGHTA and CDR2 FQGTGA. The CDR3 contains 13 residues.

CDR3 residues: CASSVAGAFETQYF. As DNA, the CDR3 is TGTGCCAGCAGCGTAGCAGGGGCGTTCGAGACCCAGTACTTC. V and J are TRBV9 and TRBJ2-5; the D gene is possibly TRBD1 (6 bases). Germline V gives CDR1 SGDLS, CDR2 YYNGEE. This CDR3 is built from 14 residues. The germline V and J ends were trimmed by 0 bases and 5 bases, with 11 bases remaining between them.

Written as DNA, the CDR3 is TGTGCCAGCAGCATTATTACTGTCGAGACCCAGTACTTC. Encoded protein: CASSIITVETQYF. The rearrangement links TRBV28 to TRBJ2-5, with D unresolved. Germline assignment: CDR1 MDHEN and CDR2 SYDVKM. The CDR3 covers 13 residues. V shed 6 bases and J shed 5 bases, with 13 bases lying between them. The full variable domain, with the rest looked up from reference TRBV28 and TRBJ2-5, is DVKVTQSSRYLVKRTGEKVFLECVQDMDHENMFWYRQDPGLGLRLIYFSYDVKMKEKGDIPEGYSVSREKKERFSLILESASTNQTSMYLCASSIITVETQYFGPGTRLLVL.

The V call is TRBV7-9, the J call TRBJ2-5; 10 bases match TRBD1. Germline-derived CDR1 and CDR2 are SEHNR and FQNEAQ (reference sequence). Losses at the gene ends were 5 bases for V and 4 bases for J; bases not matched to a gene: 10. CDR3 length: 16 residues. CDR3 amino acids: CASSPRRQGAGETQYF. In DNA form, the CDR3 reads TGTGCCAGCAGCCCCAGGAGACAGGGGGCAGGAGAGACCCAGTACTTC.

The genes are TRBV6-4 and TRBJ1-1; no reliable D call. The germline V gene has CDR1 MRHNA and CDR2 SNTAGT. Trimming removed 2 bases at V and 1 base at J, with 5 bases between. CDR3 size: 13 residues. CDR3 sequence reads: CASSDLENTEAFF. CDR3 nucleotide sequence: TGTGCCAGCAGTGACCTAGAGAACACTGAAGCTTTCTTT.

The rearrangement links TRBV4-3 to TRBJ1-1; TRBD1 matches at 9 bases. Germline CDR1 and CDR2: LGHNA and YSLEER. With V trimmed by 4 bases and J by 4 bases, 13 bases remained unmatched. The CDR3 is 17 residues long. CDR3 region: CASSLTPSGQGSTEAFF. CDR3 DNA: TGCGCCAGCAGCCTCACCCCATCGGGACAGGGTTCCACTGAAGCTTTCTTT.

This chain uses TRBV9 with TRBJ1-4, with D hard to call. The V gene lost 4 bases and the J gene lost 0 bases, with 10 bases spanning the gap. The CDR3 length is 15 residues. Germline loops: CDR1 SGDLS, CDR2 YYNGEE. The CDR3 nucleotides are TGTGCCAGCAGCCCCCGGTTGTCAACTAATGAAAAACTGTTTTTT. Its translation: CASSPRLSTNEKLFF.

This chain uses TRBV3-1 (or the pseudogene TRBV3-2) with TRBJ1-5; 12 bases agree with TRBD1. The CDR3 is made up of 20 amino acids. Germline assignment: CDR1 LGHDT and CDR2 YNNKEL (reference sequence). Trimming removed 1 base from V and 2 bases from J; junction bases left unmatched: 12. Here the CDR3 DNA reads TGTGCCAGCAGCCAAGCTCTGGGACAGGGGGCACATATGGGCAATCAGCCCCAGCATTTT. Encoded protein: CASSQALGQGAHMGNQPQHF.

The chain couples TRBV7-9 to TRBJ1-1; weak D call: TRBD1 (6 bases). The CDR3 is 14 amino acids. Trimming cost V 4 bases and J 1 base, with 10 bases left between them. Germline-derived CDR1 and CDR2 are SEHNR and FQNEAQ (reference sequence). This chain's CDR3 is CASSSRGENTEAFF. CDR3 sequence (DNA): TGTGCCAGCAGCTCCAGGGGCGAGAACACTGAAGCTTTCTTT.

This rearrangement joins TRBV7-6 to TRBJ2-3; the D is unclear. Trimming removed 1 base at V and 0 bases at J, with 5 bases between. Germline V gene data show CDR1 as SGHVS and CDR2 as FNYEAQ. The CDR3 runs 14 residues. The CDR3 protein is CASSLVPSTDTQYF. CDR3 DNA: TGTGCCAGCAGCTTAGTCCCTAGCACAGATACGCAGTATTTT.

This chain connects TRBV5-1 to TRBJ2-5, with a tentative D call TRBD2 (6 bases). The germline V gene has CDR1 SGHRS and CDR2 YFSETQ. V was clipped by 0 bases and J by 7 bases, with 22 bases between them. CDR3 length: 17 residues. This CDR3 is CASSLERGTLGEGTQYF. The DNA of the CDR3 is TGCGCCAGCAGCTTGGAACGCGGGACTCTAGGAGAAGGGACCCAGTACTTC. The variable domain in full, completed from reference TRBV5-1 and TRBJ2-5, reads KAGVTQTPRYLIKTRGQQVTLSCSPISGHRSVSWYQQTPGQGLQFLFEYFSETQRNKGNFPGRFSGRQFSNSRSEMNVSTLELGDSALYLCASSLERGTLGEGTQYFGPGTRLLVL.

In DNA, the CDR3 is TGTGCCAGCAGCTCGGGGTACGGGACTGCCAACACCGGGGAGCTGTTTTTT. This sequence encodes CASSSGYGTANTGELFF. V and J are TRBV5-8 and TRBJ2-2; weak D call: TRBD2 (6 bases). Germline CDR1 reads SGHTS; CDR2 reads YDEGEE. V was trimmed by 3 bases and J by 2 bases, leaving 17 bases between them. The CDR3 runs to 17 residues.

The chain employs TRBV6-1 and TRBJ1-1; TRBD1 agrees at 11 bases. Germline CDR1 is MNHNS and CDR2 is SASEGT. V lost 4 bases, J lost 1 base, and 5 bases stayed unmatched. CDR3 length: 16 amino acids. CDR3 protein: CASSAFGTGGNTEAFF. As DNA, the CDR3 is TGTGCCAGCAGTGCTTTTGGGACAGGGGGGAACACTGAAGCTTTCTTT.

The chain uses TRBV7-6 and TRBJ1-1; TRBD1 might be the D (6 bases). The germline V gene encodes CDR1 SGHVS and CDR2 FNYEAQ. The CDR3 sequence is 13 residues long. The V and J ends lost 3 bases and 8 bases respectively, with 13 bases between them. CDR3 DNA sequence: TGTGCCAGCAGCTTTAAGGGCCAGGGGGAAGCTTTCTTT. It specifies CASSFKGQGEAFF.

The gene calls are TRBV19 and TRBJ1-1; D remains ambiguous. With 2 bases removed from V and 5 bases from J, the gap between germline ends came to 9 bases. The CDR3 runs 13 residues. Germline lookup yields CDR1 LNHDA and CDR2 SQIVND (reference sequence). CDR3 sequence (DNA): TGTGCCAGTAGTATACAGGTTTGGACTGAAGCTTTCTTT. Translated, it gives CASSIQVWTEAFF.

This clone was seen only once. This chain uses TRBV7-8 with TRBJ1-6, with TRBD1 matching over 7 bases. This CDR3 is built from 15 residues. After removal of 6 bases from V and 8 bases from J, the junction contained 10 bases not matched to a gene. Looked up from germline, CDR1 is SGHVS and CDR2 is FQNEAQ. CDR3 region: CASRSTGVKDSPLHF. DNA for the CDR3: TGTGCCAGCAGGTCAACAGGGGTTAAGGATTCACCCCTCCACTTT.

The chain uses TRBV15 and TRBJ1-6; 7 bases are a match to TRBD1. J gave up 0 bases and V 1 base, and 9 bases lay outside the gene matches. The CDR3 sequence is 19 residues long. Per germline, CDR1 LNHNV and CDR2 YYDKDF (reference sequence). The CDR3 coding sequence is TGTGCCACCAGCAGAGGCTTGGGACAGCTAAGCTCCTATAATTCACCCCTCCACTTT. It yields the protein CATSRGLGQLSSYNSPLHF.

This clone has more than one count but fewer than ten. The V and J genes are TRBV2 and TRBJ1-4; TRBD1 is a possible D gene (5 bases). The CDR3 runs to 11 residues. Trimming left V 9 bases short and J 7 bases short, with 9 bases between. Germline lookup yields CDR1 SNHLY and CDR2 FYNNEI. Here the CDR3 DNA reads TGTGCCAGGGGCCAGGGTGAAAAACTGTTTTTT. Its protein product is CARGQGEKLFF.

The chain carries TRBV29-1 and TRBJ2-5; TRBD1 matches at 9 bases. The CDR3 runs 17 residues. The V gene end was trimmed by 0 bases and the J gene end by 4 bases; junction bases not matched to a gene: 12. Germline CDR1 is SQVTM and CDR2 is ANQGSEA. The CDR3 loop is CSVEDHRQGGMVETQYF. The CDR3 nucleotides read TGCAGCGTTGAAGACCACAGACAGGGGGGTATGGTAGAGACCCAGTACTTC.

The chain has TRBV6-5 and TRBJ2-3; 9 bases agree with TRBD2. The CDR3 totals 15 residues. The V segment lost 4 bases and the J segment 4 bases; nucleotides outside the gene matches: 6. From germline, CDR1 is MNHEY and CDR2 SVGAGI. CDR3 nucleotide sequence: TGTGCCAGCAGTTGGGGCGGGGGGGCCCCAGATACGCAGTATTTT. Translated: CASSWGGGAPDTQYF.